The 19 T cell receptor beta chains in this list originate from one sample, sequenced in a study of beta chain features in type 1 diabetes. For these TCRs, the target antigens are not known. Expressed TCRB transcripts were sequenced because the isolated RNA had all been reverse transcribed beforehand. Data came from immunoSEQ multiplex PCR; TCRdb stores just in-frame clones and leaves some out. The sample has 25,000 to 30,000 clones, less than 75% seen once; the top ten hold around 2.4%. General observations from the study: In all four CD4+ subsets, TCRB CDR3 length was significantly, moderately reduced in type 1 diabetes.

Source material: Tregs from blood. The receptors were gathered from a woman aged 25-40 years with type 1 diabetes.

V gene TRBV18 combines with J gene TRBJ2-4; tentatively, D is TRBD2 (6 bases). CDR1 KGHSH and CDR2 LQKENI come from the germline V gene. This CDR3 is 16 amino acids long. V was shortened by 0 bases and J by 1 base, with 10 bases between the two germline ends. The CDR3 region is CASSPPGGLAKNIQYF. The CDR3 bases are TGTGCCAGCTCACCACCCGGGGGTCTGGCCAAAAACATTCAGTACTTC.

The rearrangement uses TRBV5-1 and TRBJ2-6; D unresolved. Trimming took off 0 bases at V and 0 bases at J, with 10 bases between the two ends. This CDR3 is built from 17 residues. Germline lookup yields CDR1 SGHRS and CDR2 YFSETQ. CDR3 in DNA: TGCGCCAGCAGCTTGGGAACAATAAACTCTGGGGCCAACGTCCTGACTTTC. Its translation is CASSLGTINSGANVLTF.

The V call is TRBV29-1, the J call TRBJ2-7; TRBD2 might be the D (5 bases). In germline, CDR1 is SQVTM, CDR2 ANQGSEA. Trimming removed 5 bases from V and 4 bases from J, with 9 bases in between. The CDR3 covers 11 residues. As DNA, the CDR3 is TGCAGCGTTAGACTATTTTACGAGCAGTACTTC. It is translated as CSVRLFYEQYF.

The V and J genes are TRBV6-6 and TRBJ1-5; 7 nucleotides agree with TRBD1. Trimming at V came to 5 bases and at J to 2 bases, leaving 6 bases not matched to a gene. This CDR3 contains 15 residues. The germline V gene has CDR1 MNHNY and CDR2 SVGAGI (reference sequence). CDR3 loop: CASSDQGGGNQPQHF. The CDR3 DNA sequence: TGTGCCAGCAGTGACCAGGGGGGAGGCAATCAGCCCCAGCATTTT.

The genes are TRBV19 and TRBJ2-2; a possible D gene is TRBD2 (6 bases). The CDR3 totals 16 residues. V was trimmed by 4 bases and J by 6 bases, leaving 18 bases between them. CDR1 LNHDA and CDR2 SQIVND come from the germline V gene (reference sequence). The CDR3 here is CASSTTGTGVPGELFF. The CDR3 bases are TGTGCCAGTAGTACCACCGGGACGGGGGTTCCCGGGGAGCTGTTTTTT.

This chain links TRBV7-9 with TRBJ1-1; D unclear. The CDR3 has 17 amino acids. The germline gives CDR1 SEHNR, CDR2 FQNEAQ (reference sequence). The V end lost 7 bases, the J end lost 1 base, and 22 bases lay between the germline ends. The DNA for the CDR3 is TGTGCCAGCAACTTTCGACGGGGTCGTCGGGGGAACACTGAAGCTTTCTTT. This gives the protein CASNFRRGRRGNTEAFF.

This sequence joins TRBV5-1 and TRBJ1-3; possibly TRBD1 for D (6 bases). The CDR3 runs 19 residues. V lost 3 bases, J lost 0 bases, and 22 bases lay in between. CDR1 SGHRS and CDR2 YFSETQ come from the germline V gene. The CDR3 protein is CASSSPTGTLSDSGNTIYF. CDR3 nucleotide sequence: TGCGCCAGCAGCTCCCCCACAGGGACATTATCTGACTCTGGAAACACCATATATTTT.

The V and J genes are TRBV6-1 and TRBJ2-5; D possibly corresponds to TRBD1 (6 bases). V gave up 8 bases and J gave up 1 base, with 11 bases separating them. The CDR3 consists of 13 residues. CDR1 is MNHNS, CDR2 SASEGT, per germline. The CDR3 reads CASGARGQETQYF. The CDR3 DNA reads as TGTGCCAGCGGCGCCAGGGGCCAAGAGACCCAGTACTTC.

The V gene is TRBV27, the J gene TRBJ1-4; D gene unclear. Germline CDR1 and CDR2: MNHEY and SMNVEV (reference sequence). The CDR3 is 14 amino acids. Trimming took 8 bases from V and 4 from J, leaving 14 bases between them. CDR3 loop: CASQLRRGNEKLFF. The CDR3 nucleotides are TGTGCCAGCCAGTTACGACGGGGTAATGAAAAACTGTTTTTT.

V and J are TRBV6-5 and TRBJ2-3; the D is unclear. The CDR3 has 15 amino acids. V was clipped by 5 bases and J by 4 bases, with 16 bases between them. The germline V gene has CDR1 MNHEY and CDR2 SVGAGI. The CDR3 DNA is TGTGCCAGCAGTGCCCACAGAATTGGATCAGATACGCAGTATTTT. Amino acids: CASSAHRIGSDTQYF.

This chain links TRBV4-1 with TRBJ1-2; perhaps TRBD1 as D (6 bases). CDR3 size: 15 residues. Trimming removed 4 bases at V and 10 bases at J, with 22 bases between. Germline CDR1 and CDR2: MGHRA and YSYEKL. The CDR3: CASSPQARAGAVYTF. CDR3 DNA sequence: TGCGCCAGCAGCCCACAAGCCAGGGCGGGGGCCGTCTACACCTTC.

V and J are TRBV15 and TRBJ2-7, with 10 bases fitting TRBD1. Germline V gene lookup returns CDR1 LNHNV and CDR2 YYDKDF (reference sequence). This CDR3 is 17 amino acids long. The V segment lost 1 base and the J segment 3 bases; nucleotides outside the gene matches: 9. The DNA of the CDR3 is TGTGCCACCAGCAGAGCCCACCAAGGGACAGGGGTCTACGAGCAGTACTTC. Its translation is CATSRAHQGTGVYEQYF.

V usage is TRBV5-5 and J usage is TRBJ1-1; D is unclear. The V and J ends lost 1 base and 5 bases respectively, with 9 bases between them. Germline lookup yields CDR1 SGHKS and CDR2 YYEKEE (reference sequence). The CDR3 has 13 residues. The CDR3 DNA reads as TGTGCCAGCAGCTTGTACGGGGATACTGAAGCTTTCTTT. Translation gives CASSLYGDTEAFF. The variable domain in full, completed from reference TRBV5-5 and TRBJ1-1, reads DAGVTQSPTHLIKTRGQQVTLRCSPISGHKSVSWYQQVLGQGPQFIFQYYEKEERGRGNFPDRFSARQFPNYSSELNVNALLLGDSALYLCASSLYGDTEAFFGQGTRLTVV.

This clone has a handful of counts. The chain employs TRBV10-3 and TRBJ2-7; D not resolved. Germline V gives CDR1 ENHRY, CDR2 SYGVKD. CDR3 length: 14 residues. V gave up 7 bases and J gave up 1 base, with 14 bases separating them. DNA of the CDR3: TGTGCCATCAACCAGGCCATCGCGTCCTACGAGCAGTACTTC. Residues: CAINQAIASYEQYF.

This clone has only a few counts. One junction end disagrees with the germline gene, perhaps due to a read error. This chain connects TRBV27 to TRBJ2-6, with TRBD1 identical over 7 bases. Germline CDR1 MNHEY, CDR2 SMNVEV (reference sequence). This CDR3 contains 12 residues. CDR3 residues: CASSQDRYTLAF. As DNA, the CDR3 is TGTGCCAGCAGTCAGGACAGGTACACCCTGGCTTTC. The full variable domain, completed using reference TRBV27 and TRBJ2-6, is EAQVTQNPRYLITVTGKKLTVTCSQNMNHEYMSWYRQDPGLGLRQIYYSMNVEVTDKGDVPEGYKVSRKEKRNFPLILESPSPNQTSLYFCASSQDRYTLAFGAGSRLTVL.

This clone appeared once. As DNA, the CDR3 is TGCGCCAGCAGCCCGGGGGACTTGGGGGGAATCTACGAGCAGTACTTC. Its protein is CASSPGDLGGIYEQYF. The rearrangement joins TRBV5-1 to TRBJ2-7, with D possibly being TRBD2 (6 bases). Germline CDR1 is SGHRS and CDR2 is YFSETQ. The CDR3 is made up of 16 amino acids. Deletions cut 4 bases from V and 3 bases from J, with 20 bases between.

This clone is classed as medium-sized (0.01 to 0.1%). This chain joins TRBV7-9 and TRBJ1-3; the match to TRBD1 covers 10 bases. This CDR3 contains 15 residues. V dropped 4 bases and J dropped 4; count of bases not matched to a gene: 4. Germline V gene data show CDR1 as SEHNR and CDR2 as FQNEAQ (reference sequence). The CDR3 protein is CASSYTTGGGNTIYF. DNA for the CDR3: TGTGCCAGCAGCTACACGACAGGGGGCGGAAACACCATATATTTT.

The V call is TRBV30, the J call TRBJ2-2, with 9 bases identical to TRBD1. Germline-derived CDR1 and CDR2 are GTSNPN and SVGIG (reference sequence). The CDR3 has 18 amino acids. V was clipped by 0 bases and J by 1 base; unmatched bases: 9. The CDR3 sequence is CAWSVQRLTGGNTGELFF. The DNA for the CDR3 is TGTGCCTGGAGTGTACAAAGATTGACAGGGGGGAACACCGGGGAGCTGTTTTTT.

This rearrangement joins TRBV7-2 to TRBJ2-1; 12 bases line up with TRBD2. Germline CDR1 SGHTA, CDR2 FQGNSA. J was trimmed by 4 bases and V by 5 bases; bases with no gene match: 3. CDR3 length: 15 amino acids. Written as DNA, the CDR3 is TGTGCCAGCAGCGGACTAGCGGGATCATACAATGAGCAGTTCTTC. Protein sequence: CASSGLAGSYNEQFF.